The 27 T cell receptor beta chains reported below all come from one sample, sequenced in a study of shared clonotypes between healthy human individuals. Repertoires were generated with immunoSEQ multiplex PCR, while TCRdb's copy carries only in-frame clones and drops some. This sample has some 480,000 clones, with roughly 85% found just once. Sequenced sample: PBMCs. The receptors here all came from a woman aged 40 to 50 in good health. Some clones in this sample may be carry-over from other donors' samples.

Remarks on this clone: Other DNA sequences of this sample code for an identical CDR3. The rearrangement joins TRBV29-1 to TRBJ2-5, with 11 bases identical to TRBD2. With the DNA end fitting TRBJ2-7 better, the J assignment may be wrong. The CDR3 contains 13 residues. Germline loops: CDR1 SQVTM, CDR2 ANQGSEA. CDR3 residues: CSVGTSGSYEQYF. The CDR3 nucleotides are TGCAGCGTCGGGACTAGCGGTTCCTACGAGCAGTACTTC.

The chain has TRBV27 and TRBJ2-7; 10 bases fit TRBD2. The CDR3 has 14 residues. The germline V gene encodes CDR1 MNHEY and CDR2 SMNVEV (reference sequence). V dropped 7 bases and J dropped 3; count of bases not matched to a gene: 6. The CDR3 coding sequence is TGTGCCAGCAAAACAGCGGGGGGGGTCTACGAGCAGTACTTC. It is translated as CASKTAGGVYEQYF.

The rearrangement joins TRBV2 to TRBJ2-7; no definite D call. With 6 bases removed from V and 3 bases from J, the gap between germline ends came to 15 bases. The germline V gene encodes CDR1 SNHLY and CDR2 FYNNEI. This CDR3 comprises 14 residues. The CDR3 sequence: CASRPEPGNYEQYF. CDR3 in DNA: TGTGCCAGCAGGCCGGAGCCTGGAAACTACGAGCAGTACTTC.

The J gene is TRBJ2-7, the V gene TRBV5-1, with 10 bases lining up with TRBD1. With 4 bases clipped from V and 0 bases from J, the junction kept 10 bases outside the gene matches. CDR1 and CDR2 (germline): SGHRS, YFSETQ. The CDR3 consists of 17 residues. The CDR3 DNA reads TGCGCCAGCAGCCGACAGGGGGCCGGCGGGACCTCCTACGAGCAGTACTTC. It translates to CASSRQGAGGTSYEQYF.

The chain couples TRBV27 to TRBJ2-1, with 9 bases identical to TRBD2. The CDR3 totals 20 residues. V lost 2 bases, J lost 8 bases, and 22 bases stayed unmatched. Germline lookup yields CDR1 MNHEY and CDR2 SMNVEV (reference sequence). The CDR3 sequence is CASSLQVRTPGLANVYEQFF. Here the CDR3 DNA reads TGTGCCAGCAGTTTACAGGTCCGGACTCCGGGACTAGCTAATGTCTATGAGCAGTTCTTC.

The V call is TRBV25-1, the J call TRBJ2-1; TRBD2 aligns across 10 bases. J lost 4 bases, V lost 8 bases, and 2 bases had no gene match. This CDR3 spans 13 amino acids. Germline V gives CDR1 MGHDK, CDR2 SYGVNS. In DNA form, the CDR3 reads TGTGCCAGCCGGACTAGCGGTTACAATGAGCAGTTCTTC. It yields the protein CASRTSGYNEQFF.

CDR3 in amino acids: CASSLGLAGTGELFF. The CDR3 DNA is TGTGCCAGCAGCTTGGGGCTAGCGGGGACCGGGGAGCTGTTTTTT. The chain couples TRBV11-3 to TRBJ2-2, with 9 bases lining up with TRBD2. Germline values: CDR1 SGHNT, CDR2 YENEEA. V was clipped by 3 bases and J by 5 bases; unmatched bases: 4. The CDR3 sequence is 15 residues long.

The chain uses TRBV29-1 and TRBJ2-7, with a weak D call TRBD1 (6 bases). This CDR3 comprises 13 residues. Germline CDR1 is SQVTM and CDR2 is ANQGSEA. V shed 3 bases and J shed 6 bases, with 15 bases lying between them. The CDR3 spells CSVDRQGSSEQYF. DNA for the CDR3: TGCAGCGTTGATCGTCAGGGGTCTTCCGAGCAGTACTTC.

This chain links TRBV5-4 with TRBJ2-7, with TRBD2 identical over 11 bases. CDR1 and CDR2 (germline): SGHNT, YYREEE (reference sequence). V shed 7 bases, J shed 0 bases, and the junction held 3 bases outside the gene matches. This CDR3 spans 14 amino acids. The CDR3 DNA follows: TGTGCCAGCTCTACTAGCGGGAGCTCCTACGAGCAGTACTTC. This translates into CASSTSGSSYEQYF.

This clone was counted between two and nine times. The chain is built from TRBV28 and TRBJ2-5; 9 bases align to TRBD1. Germline-derived CDR1 and CDR2 are MDHEN and SYDVKM. J gave up 4 bases and V 3 bases, and 9 bases lay outside the gene matches. This CDR3 region has 16 residues. Written as DNA, the CDR3 is TGTGCCAGCAGTTTCATCCGGGACAGGGTGCGAGAGACCCAGTACTTC. Protein sequence: CASSFIRDRVRETQYF.

The chain is built from TRBV5-1 and TRBJ1-1, with TRBD1 identical over 10 bases. The germline gives CDR1 SGHRS, CDR2 YFSETQ. CDR3 length: 17 residues. V was clipped by 4 bases and J by 0 bases; unmatched bases: 9. CDR3 loop: CASSRGQGSPMNTEAFF. In DNA, the CDR3 is TGCGCCAGCAGCAGGGGACAGGGGTCCCCCATGAACACTGAAGCTTTCTTT.

This chain links TRBV18 with TRBJ2-2; D is unclear. The V gene lost 1 base and the J gene lost 6 bases, with 12 bases spanning the gap. Germline assignment: CDR1 KGHSH and CDR2 LQKENI. This CDR3 comprises 15 residues. CDR3 residues: CASSPRQVESGELFF. CDR3 DNA sequence: TGTGCCAGCTCACCACGGCAGGTGGAGTCCGGGGAGCTGTTTTTT.

The chain combines TRBV30 with TRBJ2-1; TRBD2 aligns across 7 bases. Looked up from germline, CDR1 is GTSNPN and CDR2 is SVGIG (reference sequence). The V segment lost 0 bases and the J segment 3 bases; nucleotides outside the gene matches: 5. The CDR3 is made up of 15 amino acids. CDR3 sequence: CAWSVGIAGYNEQFF. The CDR3 coding sequence is TGTGCCTGGAGTGTAGGCATAGCGGGCTACAATGAGCAGTTCTTC.

This clone was seen a few times. This chain uses TRBV11-2 with TRBJ2-7; D tentatively fits TRBD1 or TRBD2 (5 bases each). Trimming took 1 base from V and 6 from J, leaving 10 bases between them. CDR1 and CDR2 from the germline V gene are SGHAT and FQNNGV. The CDR3 has 13 amino acids. Here the CDR3 reads CASSLGGVSEQYF. Written as DNA, the CDR3 is TGTGCCAGCAGCTTAGGAGGGGTTAGCGAGCAGTACTTC. The entire variable domain, with the rest obtained from reference TRBV11-2 and TRBJ2-7, is as follows: EAGVAQSPRYKIIEKRQSVAFWCNPISGHATLYWYQQILGQGPKLLIQFQNNGVVDDSQLPKDRFSAERLKGVDSTLKIQPAKLEDSAVYLCASSLGGVSEQYFGPGTRLTVT.

The rearrangement uses TRBV6-6 and TRBJ1-1; D not resolved. The CDR3 runs to 13 residues. Germline V CDR1 and CDR2: MNHNY, SVGAGI (reference sequence). The germline V and J ends were trimmed by 5 bases and 3 bases, with 10 bases remaining between them. DNA of the CDR3: TGTGCCAGCAGTCCAGGACTGTACACTGAAGCTTTCTTT. Protein product: CASSPGLYTEAFF.

The chain links TRBV4-1 to TRBJ1-2; D is undetermined. From germline, CDR1 is MGHRA and CDR2 YSYEKL. V lost 6 bases and J 3 bases, leaving 8 bases between the germline ends. The CDR3 covers 12 residues. This chain's CDR3 is CASRGSDYGYTF. CDR3 sequence (DNA): TGCGCCAGCAGGGGGTCGGACTATGGCTACACCTTC.

The rearrangement uses TRBV28 and TRBJ1-1; TRBD1 agrees at 7 bases. The CDR3 is made up of 14 amino acids. The V segment lost 2 bases and the J segment 4 bases; nucleotides outside the gene matches: 4. The germline V gene encodes CDR1 MDHEN and CDR2 SYDVKM. The CDR3 bases are TGTGCCAGCAGTTTAGCCTCAGGGGGCACTGAAGCTTTCTTT. Encoded protein: CASSLASGGTEAFF.

V gene TRBV6-1 combines with J gene TRBJ2-7; D not resolved. From germline, CDR1 is MNHNS and CDR2 SASEGT. Deletions cut 8 bases from V and 3 bases from J, with 14 bases between. This CDR3 is built from 13 residues. Here the CDR3 DNA reads TGTGCCAGCCGAGAGTCTTCTAGCTACGAGCAGTACTTC. Translating it yields CASRESSSYEQYF.

This chain links TRBV21-1 with TRBJ2-1; the table's D call, TRBD2, was not checked against the DNA. TRBV21-1 is listed as a pseudogene. This CDR3 is built from 17 residues. This CDR3 reads CASSKKKEARSYNEQFF. The CDR3 DNA reads as TGTGCCAGCAGCAAGAAAAAGGAGGCTAGATCCTACAATGAGCAGTTCTTC.

This clone appeared many times. The rearrangement joins TRBV6-1 to TRBJ2-7, with D possibly being TRBD2 (6 bases). Germline V gene data show CDR1 as MNHNS and CDR2 as SASEGT. V was cut by 7 bases and J by 3 bases, with 16 bases left in between. CDR3 length: 14 residues. CDR3 amino acids: CASTRTGTHYEQYF. The DNA of the CDR3 is TGTGCCAGCACCCGAACCGGGACTCACTACGAGCAGTACTTC.

This clone was counted a single time. The rearrangement uses TRBV29-1 and TRBJ2-5, with 7 bases aligning to TRBD2. The J segment lost 4 bases and the V segment lost 6 bases, leaving 11 bases of the junction unmatched. CDR1 and CDR2 (germline): SQVTM, ANQGSEA. This CDR3 has 14 amino acids. In DNA form, the CDR3 reads TGCAGCGTGGGGAGGGTGGCGGGAATAGAGACCCAGTACTTC. This sequence encodes CSVGRVAGIETQYF.

The table lists this clone with a few counts. The rearrangement uses TRBV10-2 and TRBJ2-1; D remains ambiguous. The V and J ends lost 8 bases and 3 bases respectively, with 11 bases between them. This CDR3 has 13 residues. Germline loops: CDR1 WSHSY, CDR2 SAAADI. The CDR3 loop reads CASSGDIYNEQFF. The CDR3 nucleotides read TGCGCCAGCTCCGGTGACATCTACAATGAGCAGTTCTTC.

This clone has more than one count but fewer than ten. The chain links TRBV29-1 to TRBJ1-2; TRBD1 agrees at 8 bases. CDR3 size: 11 residues. The trim removed 6 bases at V and 5 bases at J, leaving 2 bases unmatched. In germline, CDR1 is SQVTM, CDR2 ANQGSEA. The CDR3 loop reads CSVRQGYGYTF. The CDR3 region has the DNA TGCAGCGTACGACAGGGGTATGGCTACACCTTC.

The rearrangement joins TRBV28 to TRBJ1-5, with 7 bases that match TRBD1. J lost 0 bases, V lost 7 bases, and 6 bases had no gene match. The length of the CDR3 is 15 residues. Germline V CDR1 and CDR2: MDHEN, SYDVKM. The chain's CDR3 is CASTQGGYSNQPQHF. The CDR3 DNA follows: TGTGCCAGCACCCAGGGGGGTTATAGCAATCAGCCCCAGCATTTT.

The chain uses TRBV11-3 and TRBJ2-6; D remains unclear. The CDR3 covers 18 residues. CDR1 SGHNT and CDR2 YENEEA come from the germline V gene. Trimming took off 5 bases at V and 5 bases at J, with 22 bases between the two ends. The CDR3 DNA reads TGTGCCAGCAGCCTTACGAAATCTCGACAAAGTCGGGCCAACGTCCTGACTTTC. It yields the protein CASSLTKSRQSRANVLTF.

V is TRBV7-9 and J is TRBJ2-1; D is possibly TRBD2 (6 bases). Germline V gene sequence: CDR1 SEHNR, CDR2 FQNEAQ (reference sequence). V shed 5 bases and J shed 6 bases, with 17 bases lying between them. This CDR3 has 15 residues. The DNA of the CDR3 is TGTGCCAGCAGCCCCGGCCCGCCGGGGGTCAATGAGCAGTTCTTC. This encodes CASSPGPPGVNEQFF. Full variable domain (missing parts from reference TRBV7-9 and TRBJ2-1): DTGVSQNPRHKITKRGQNVTFRCDPISEHNRLYWYRQTLGQGPEFLTYFQNEAQLEKSRLLSDRFSAERPKGSFSTLEIQRTEQGDSAMYLCASSPGPPGVNEQFFGPGTRLTVL.

CDR3 sequence (DNA): TGTGCCAGCAGCTTGCTAGCCCCTACCGGGGAGCTGTTTTTT. Translated, it gives CASSLLAPTGELFF. V is TRBV5-6 and J is TRBJ2-2; the D gene is possibly TRBD2 (5 bases). V was clipped by 1 base and J by 5 bases, with 9 bases between them. This CDR3 has 14 residues. The germline gives CDR1 SGHDT, CDR2 YYEEEE.